Here is one TCR beta chain with its context. The record originates from a study of T cell responses to AZD1222 COVID-19 vaccine. Assay used: immunoSEQ multiplex PCR; TCRdb lists only in-frame clones, some missing. This table has about 150,000 clones, around 83% appearing once. Sequenced here: peripheral blood, sampled 28 days after the second AZD1222 dose. The sequence derives from an adult who received the AZD1222 COVID-19 vaccine.

The CDR3 region has the DNA TGTGCCAGCAGTGACGAGATAGGCTCCTACAATGAGCAGTTCTTC. It codes for CASSDEIGSYNEQFF. This sequence joins TRBV6-4 and TRBJ2-1; no reliable D call. Per germline, CDR1 MRHNA and CDR2 SNTAGT. Deletions cut 2 bases from V and 0 bases from J, with 8 bases between. CDR3 length: 15 residues.